Given below is one TCR beta chain in context. Germline V gene data show CDR1 as MNHEY and CDR2 as SVGAGI. V was clipped by 1 base and J by 4 bases, with 8 bases between them. This CDR3 region has 15 residues. The record originates from a study of response to subunit inactivated influenza vaccine. TCRdb redid the calling of the RT-PCR reads with MiXCR, one entry per CDR3 protein. In the table there are hundreds of thousands of distinct CDR3 sequences, 20% to 25% of which are singletons. V and J are TRBV6-5 and TRBJ2-6; D call uncertain. Sequencing was performed on PBMCs from blood, taken roughly 20 months after vaccination. This TCR was sampled from a man aged 50-75 years who received an inactivated influenza vaccine. CDR3: CASSYLFEGANVLTF. For the CDR3, the DNA is TGTGCCAGCAGTTACTTGTTTGAAGGGGCCAACGTCCTGACTTTC.